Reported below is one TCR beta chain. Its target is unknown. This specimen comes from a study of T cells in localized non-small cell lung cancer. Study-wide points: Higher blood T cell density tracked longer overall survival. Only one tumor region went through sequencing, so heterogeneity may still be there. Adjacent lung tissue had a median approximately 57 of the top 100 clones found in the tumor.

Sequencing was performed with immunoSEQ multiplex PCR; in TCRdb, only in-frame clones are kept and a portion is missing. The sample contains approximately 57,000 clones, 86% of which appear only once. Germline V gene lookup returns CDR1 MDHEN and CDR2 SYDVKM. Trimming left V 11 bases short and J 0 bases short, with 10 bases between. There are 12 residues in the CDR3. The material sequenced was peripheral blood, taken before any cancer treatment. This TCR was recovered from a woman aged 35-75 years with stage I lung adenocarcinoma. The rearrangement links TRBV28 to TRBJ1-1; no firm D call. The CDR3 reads CASYTVNTEAFF. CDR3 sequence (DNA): TGTGCCTCTTACACGGTGAACACTGAAGCTTTCTTT.